A selection of T cell receptor beta chains follows, all from one sample in a study of CD8 T cells in Susac syndrome. TCRdb recomputed calls from the immunoSEQ multiplex PCR reads with MiXCR, one row per CDR3 protein. This table has 200,000 to 250,000 distinct CDR3 sequences, less than 95% appearing once. Sequenced sample: CD4+ T cells from PBMCs. These receptors all come from a human donor with Susac syndrome. Both conserved end residues are part of each CDR3. The D gene is left open where the match is weak. The size field is filled for only some rows; it gives once, few, many or a size class.

j_gene: TRBJ2-7
v_gene: TRBV14
abundance: .
d_gene: .
CDR3nt: TGTGCCAGCAGCCAAGTACGGGTGACTGGCTCCTACGAGCAGTACTTC
CDR3aa: CASSQVRVTGSYEQYF

j_gene: TRBJ1-2
v_gene: TRBV7-2
abundance: .
d_gene: .
CDR3nt: TGTGCCAGCAGCTTAGCCGGGATTAAGGAGGGCGGCTACACCTTC
CDR3aa: CASSLAGIKEGGYTF

j_gene: TRBJ2-1
v_gene: TRBV20-1
abundance: .
d_gene: .
CDR3nt: TGCAGTGCTGAAGACGGATACAATGAGCAGTTCTTC
CDR3aa: CSAEDGYNEQFF

j_gene: TRBJ2-1
v_gene: TRBV18
abundance: once
d_gene: .
CDR3nt: TGTGCCAGCTCACCACGGTTCGGTGAGCAGTTCTTC
CDR3aa: CASSPRFGEQFF

j_gene: TRBJ1-1
v_gene: TRBV5-1
abundance: .
d_gene: .
CDR3nt: TGCGCCAGCAGAGCCACGTGGGAGATGAACACTGAAGCTTTCTTT
CDR3aa: CASRATWEMNTEAFF

j_gene: TRBJ1-1
v_gene: TRBV3-1
abundance: .
d_gene: .
CDR3nt: TGTGCCAGCAGCCCGCAGTGGGGGGGCACTGAAGCTTTCTTT
CDR3aa: CASSPQWGGTEAFF

j_gene: TRBJ2-2
v_gene: TRBV29-1
abundance: .
d_gene: .
CDR3nt: TGCAGCGTTGAAGATGCCCGGGAGCTGTTTTTT
CDR3aa: CSVEDARELFF

j_gene: TRBJ2-5
v_gene: TRBV18
abundance: .
d_gene: TRBD2
CDR3nt: TGTGCCAGCTCCCTTTCGGGGGGTCTCCAAGAGACCCAGTACTTC
CDR3aa: CASSLSGGLQETQYF

j_gene: TRBJ1-2
v_gene: TRBV6-5
abundance: .
d_gene: .
CDR3nt: TGTGCCAGCAGGTCGACAGGAACGTATGGCTACACCTTC
CDR3aa: CASRSTGTYGYTF

j_gene: TRBJ1-1
v_gene: TRBV29-1
abundance: .
d_gene: .
CDR3nt: TGCAGCGTTGAGAAGGGGAACACTGAAGCTTTCTTT
CDR3aa: CSVEKGNTEAFF

j_gene: TRBJ2-3
v_gene: TRBV30
abundance: .
d_gene: .
CDR3nt: TGTGCCTGGAGTGAAAAGACAGATACGCAGTATTTT
CDR3aa: CAWSEKTDTQYF

j_gene: TRBJ2-3
v_gene: TRBV20-1
abundance: .
d_gene: TRBD1
CDR3nt: TGCAGTGCTACGGGACAGGGACGCACAGATACGCAGTATTTT
CDR3aa: CSATGQGRTDTQYF

j_gene: TRBJ1-2
v_gene: TRBV2
abundance: .
d_gene: .
CDR3nt: TGTGCCAGCAGGGAAGACAGTGGGTATGGCTACACCTTC
CDR3aa: CASREDSGYGYTF

j_gene: TRBJ2-1
v_gene: TRBV7-2
abundance: .
d_gene: .
CDR3nt: TGTGCCAGCAGCCCCAAGAACAGGCCGCAGGGGTACAATGAGCAGTTCTTC
CDR3aa: CASSPKNRPQGYNEQFF

j_gene: TRBJ2-5
v_gene: TRBV20-1
abundance: .
d_gene: TRBD2
CDR3nt: TGCAGCGCCGAGGAGGCTAGCGGAGAGACCCAGTACTTC
CDR3aa: CSAEEASGETQYF

j_gene: TRBJ2-1
v_gene: TRBV3-1
abundance: once
d_gene: .
CDR3nt: TGTGCCAGCAGCCACCTATCACTGAATGAGCAGTTCTTC
CDR3aa: CASSHLSLNEQFF

j_gene: TRBJ1-6
v_gene: TRBV9
abundance: .
d_gene: .
CDR3nt: TGTGCCAGCAGCGTAGGTCCGGGGGCTGATTCACCCCTCCACTTT
CDR3aa: CASSVGPGADSPLHF

j_gene: TRBJ1-2
v_gene: TRBV19
abundance: .
d_gene: TRBD1
CDR3nt: TGTGCCAGTCTCTCGGGACAGGATGGCTACACCTTC
CDR3aa: CASLSGQDGYTF

j_gene: TRBJ1-4
v_gene: TRBV2
abundance: .
d_gene: TRBD1
CDR3nt: TGTGCCAGCAGGACAGGGGTCCCTAATGAAAAACTGTTTTTT
CDR3aa: CASRTGVPNEKLFF

j_gene: TRBJ1-4
v_gene: TRBV30
abundance: .
d_gene: .
CDR3nt: TGTGCCTGGAGTGCGCGCCCCGGGAGATTAGTGGGAAAACTGTTTTTT
CDR3aa: CAWSARPGRLVGKLFF

j_gene: TRBJ1-2
v_gene: TRBV20-1
abundance: once
d_gene: .
CDR3nt: TGCAGTGCTATTGCCTCGATTAGGTCCGATGGCTACACCTTC
CDR3aa: CSAIASIRSDGYTF

j_gene: TRBJ1-4
v_gene: TRBV4-2
abundance: .
d_gene: .
CDR3nt: TGTGCCAGCAGCCAAGATGGGGGGGTCTGGGAAAAACTGTTTTTT
CDR3aa: CASSQDGGVWEKLFF

j_gene: TRBJ1-2
v_gene: TRBV28
abundance: .
d_gene: TRBD1
CDR3nt: TGTGCCAGCACCACAGGGGTTGCTAACTATGGCTACACCTTC
CDR3aa: CASTTGVANYGYTF

j_gene: TRBJ2-5
v_gene: TRBV11-2
abundance: once
d_gene: .
CDR3nt: TGTGCCAGCAGCTCAGTAATCCAGTACTTC
CDR3aa: CASSSVIQYF

j_gene: TRBJ1-2
v_gene: TRBV20-1
abundance: .
d_gene: .
CDR3nt: TGCAGTGCCCCGACCGGGACGCGCGGGGGCTACACCTTC
CDR3aa: CSAPTGTRGGYTF

j_gene: TRBJ1-1
v_gene: TRBV3-1
abundance: once
d_gene: TRBD1
CDR3nt: TGTGCCAGCAGCCAAGAGGAGGACAGGGAGAACACTGAAGCTTTCTTT
CDR3aa: CASSQEEDRENTEAFF

j_gene: TRBJ2-7
v_gene: TRBV5-1
abundance: .
d_gene: .
CDR3nt: TGCGCCAGCAGCTTGGCCGACAGCACCTACGAGCAGTACTTC
CDR3aa: CASSLADSTYEQYF

j_gene: TRBJ1-2
v_gene: TRBV13
abundance: once
d_gene: TRBD1
CDR3nt: TGTGCCAGCAGCTTAGTACGAGCGGGGGTCGACAGGGTAAACTATGGCTACACCTTC
CDR3aa: CASSLVRAGVDRVNYGYTF

j_gene: TRBJ1-5
v_gene: TRBV4-1
abundance: .
d_gene: .
CDR3nt: TGCGCCAGCAGCCAAGATTGGAGAGGGGACCTATATAGCAATCAGCCCCAGCATTTT
CDR3aa: CASSQDWRGDLYSNQPQHF

j_gene: TRBJ2-4
v_gene: TRBV20-1
abundance: .
d_gene: .
CDR3nt: TGCAGTGCTAGCGGTCGTTTACTAGCCAAAAACATTCAGTACTTC
CDR3aa: CSASGRLLAKNIQYF

j_gene: TRBJ2-6
v_gene: TRBV5-6
abundance: .
d_gene: .
CDR3nt: TGTGCCAGCAGCGGTGGGGACGGGGCCAACGTCCTGACTTTC
CDR3aa: CASSGGDGANVLTF

j_gene: TRBJ2-2
v_gene: TRBV6-2/TRBV6-3
abundance: .
d_gene: TRBD2
CDR3nt: TGTGCCAGCAGTACGACCCGGACTAGCGGGTCGAACACCGGGGAGCTGTTTTTT
CDR3aa: CASSTTRTSGSNTGELFF

j_gene: TRBJ1-2
v_gene: TRBV19
abundance: .
d_gene: .
CDR3nt: TGTGCCAGTAGTATCTCAGGGTATGGTGGCTACACCTTC
CDR3aa: CASSISGYGGYTF

j_gene: TRBJ1-6
v_gene: TRBV11-1
abundance: .
d_gene: TRBD1
CDR3nt: TGTGCCAGCAGGCTTGGGCAGGGGGATTCACCCCTCCACTTT
CDR3aa: CASRLGQGDSPLHF

j_gene: TRBJ2-3
v_gene: TRBV29-1
abundance: .
d_gene: TRBD2
CDR3nt: TGCAGCATAGGACTAGCGACCACAGATACGCAGTATTTT
CDR3aa: CSIGLATTDTQYF

j_gene: TRBJ2-5
v_gene: TRBV10-3
abundance: .
d_gene: .
CDR3nt: TGTGCCATCAGCCCTCACTGGGCGCAGACCCAGTACTTC
CDR3aa: CAISPHWAQTQYF

j_gene: TRBJ2-1
v_gene: TRBV5-1
abundance: .
d_gene: .
CDR3nt: TGCGCCAGCAGCTTGGATACTGAAGGACAGTTCTTC
CDR3aa: CASSLDTEGQFF

j_gene: TRBJ1-2
v_gene: TRBV6-2/TRBV6-3
abundance: .
d_gene: TRBD1
CDR3nt: TGTGCCAGCAGTCTCCCTGGGGCAGGGGGATTCCGCGGCTACACCTTC
CDR3aa: CASSLPGAGGFRGYTF

j_gene: TRBJ2-3
v_gene: TRBV12-5
abundance: .
d_gene: TRBD1
CDR3nt: TGTGCTAGTGGTGGGGGACAGCCCACAGATACGCAGTATTTT
CDR3aa: CASGGGQPTDTQYF

j_gene: TRBJ1-4
v_gene: TRBV2
abundance: .
d_gene: .
CDR3nt: TGTGCCAGCAGTGAAGGGTCCAGGGATGAAAAACTGTTTTTT
CDR3aa: CASSEGSRDEKLFF

j_gene: TRBJ2-2
v_gene: TRBV14
abundance: few
d_gene: .
CDR3nt: TGTGCCAGCAGCCAAGATGGGGCCGGGGAGCTGTTTTTT
CDR3aa: CASSQDGAGELFF

j_gene: TRBJ2-7
v_gene: TRBV4-3
abundance: .
d_gene: .
CDR3nt: TGCGCCAGCAGCCAAGGGGATCTGAGCTCCTACGAGCAGTACTTC
CDR3aa: CASSQGDLSSYEQYF

j_gene: TRBJ1-6
v_gene: TRBV30
abundance: .
d_gene: TRBD1
CDR3nt: TGTGCCTGGGGCGGACAGGGGAATTCACCCCTCCACTTT
CDR3aa: CAWGGQGNSPLHF

j_gene: TRBJ1-1
v_gene: TRBV5-1
abundance: .
d_gene: TRBD1
CDR3nt: TGCGCCAGCAGCTTGGTGGGACAGGATGTGAACACTGAAGCTTTCTTT
CDR3aa: CASSLVGQDVNTEAFF

j_gene: TRBJ1-1
v_gene: TRBV30
abundance: .
d_gene: TRBD1
CDR3nt: TGTGCCTTCAAGACCGGGACAGGGCCTGAAGCTTTCTTT
CDR3aa: CAFKTGTGPEAFF

j_gene: TRBJ2-1
v_gene: TRBV9
abundance: .
d_gene: TRBD1
CDR3nt: TGTGCCAGCAGCGTAGATGGGACAGGGGTCGGCGAGCAGTTCTTC
CDR3aa: CASSVDGTGVGEQFF

j_gene: TRBJ1-2
v_gene: TRBV20-1
abundance: .
d_gene: TRBD1
CDR3nt: TGCAGTGCTAGAGATTCCAACGGACAGGGTTATGGCTACACCTTC
CDR3aa: CSARDSNGQGYGYTF

j_gene: TRBJ2-7
v_gene: TRBV5-4
abundance: .
d_gene: TRBD2
CDR3nt: TGTGCCAGCAGCGCCCGACTAGCGGGGGGGGTCTACGAGCAGTACTTC
CDR3aa: CASSARLAGGVYEQYF

j_gene: TRBJ1-2
v_gene: TRBV4-1
abundance: .
d_gene: .
CDR3nt: TGCGCCAGCAGCCAACCCGGGGGGGGTGGGAACTATGGCTACACCTTC
CDR3aa: CASSQPGGGGNYGYTF

j_gene: TRBJ2-1
v_gene: TRBV6-1
abundance: .
d_gene: .
CDR3nt: TGTGCCAGCAGCCAACTACCTACAAGAAATGAGCAGTTCTTC
CDR3aa: CASSQLPTRNEQFF

j_gene: TRBJ2-5
v_gene: TRBV11-2
abundance: .
d_gene: TRBD2
CDR3nt: TGTGCCAGCACCGGACTGGTAGCGGGGGGTAGGGAGACCCAGTACTTC
CDR3aa: CASTGLVAGGRETQYF

j_gene: TRBJ2-1
v_gene: TRBV3-1
abundance: .
d_gene: .
CDR3nt: TGTGCCAGCAGCCAAGTTAAAGGACCGAATGAGCAGTTCTTC
CDR3aa: CASSQVKGPNEQFF

j_gene: TRBJ2-4
v_gene: TRBV11-2
abundance: .
d_gene: .
CDR3nt: TGTGCCAGCGGAGCCGACGGGAAAGCCAAAAACATTCAGTACTTC
CDR3aa: CASGADGKAKNIQYF

j_gene: TRBJ2-7
v_gene: TRBV20-1
abundance: .
d_gene: TRBD1
CDR3nt: TGCAGTGCTAGAGATCCCCAGGGGGCGGCCTACGAGCAGTACTTC
CDR3aa: CSARDPQGAAYEQYF

j_gene: TRBJ1-2
v_gene: TRBV18
abundance: .
d_gene: TRBD1
CDR3nt: TGTGCCAGCTCACCACGGGGACAGGAGGTCGATGGCTACACCTTC
CDR3aa: CASSPRGQEVDGYTF